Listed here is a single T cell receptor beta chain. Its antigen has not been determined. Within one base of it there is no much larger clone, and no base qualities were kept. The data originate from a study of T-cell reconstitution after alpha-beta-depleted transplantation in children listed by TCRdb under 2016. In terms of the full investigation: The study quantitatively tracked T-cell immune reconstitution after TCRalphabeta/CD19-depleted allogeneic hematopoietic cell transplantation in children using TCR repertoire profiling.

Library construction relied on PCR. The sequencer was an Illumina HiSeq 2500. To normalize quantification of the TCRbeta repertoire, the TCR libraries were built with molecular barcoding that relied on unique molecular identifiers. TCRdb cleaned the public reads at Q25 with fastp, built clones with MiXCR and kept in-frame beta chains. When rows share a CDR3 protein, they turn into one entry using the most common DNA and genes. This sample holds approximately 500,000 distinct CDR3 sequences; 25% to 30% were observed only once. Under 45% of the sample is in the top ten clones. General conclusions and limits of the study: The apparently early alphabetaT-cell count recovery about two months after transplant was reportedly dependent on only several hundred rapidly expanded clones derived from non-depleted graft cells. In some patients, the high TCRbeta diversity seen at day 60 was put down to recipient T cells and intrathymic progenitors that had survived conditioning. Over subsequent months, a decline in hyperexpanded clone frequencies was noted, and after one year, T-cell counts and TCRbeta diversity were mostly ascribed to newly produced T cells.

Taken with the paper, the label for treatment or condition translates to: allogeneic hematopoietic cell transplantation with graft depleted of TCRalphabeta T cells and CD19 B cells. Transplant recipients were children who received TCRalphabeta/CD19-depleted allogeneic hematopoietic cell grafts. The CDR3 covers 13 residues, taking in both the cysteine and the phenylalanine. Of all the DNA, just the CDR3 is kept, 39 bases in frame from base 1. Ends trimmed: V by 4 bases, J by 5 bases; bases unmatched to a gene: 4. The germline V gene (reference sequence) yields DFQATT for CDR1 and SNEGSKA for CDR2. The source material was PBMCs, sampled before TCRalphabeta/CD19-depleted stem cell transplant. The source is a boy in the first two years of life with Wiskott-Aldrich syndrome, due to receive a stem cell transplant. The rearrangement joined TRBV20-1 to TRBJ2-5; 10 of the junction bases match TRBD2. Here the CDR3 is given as CSATSGSWETQYF. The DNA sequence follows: TGCAGTGCTACTAGCGGGAGCTGGGAGACCCAGTACTTC.